The 14 T cell receptor beta chains below all came from one sample that was sequenced in a study of control samples from healthy donors and cancer patients. TCRdb keeps only in-frame clones here, not all; method: immunoSEQ multiplex PCR. The sample has some 150,000 clones; just over 95% are singletons. What was sequenced was blood. These receptors were collected from a woman in her twenties or thirties in good health.

V and J are TRBV5-5 and TRBJ2-1; D gene uncertain. Trimming took off 0 bases at V and 7 bases at J, with 14 bases between the two ends. This CDR3 is built from 15 residues. Germline assignment: CDR1 SGHKS and CDR2 YYEKEE (reference sequence). The DNA of the CDR3 is TGTGCCAGCAGCTTGGAAGCAGCCAGGCTTAATGAGCAGTTCTTC. Translating gives CASSLEAARLNEQFF.

This clone was picked up one time. This CDR3 is CASSMTGAGVYEQYF. DNA for the CDR3: TGTGCCAGTAGTATGACAGGGGCAGGAGTTTACGAGCAGTACTTC. This sequence joins TRBV19 and TRBJ2-7; TRBD1 aligns across 8 bases. J gave up 4 bases and V 3 bases, and 8 bases lay outside the gene matches. The CDR3 sequence is 15 residues long. Germline-derived CDR1 and CDR2 are LNHDA and SQIVND (reference sequence).

This sequence joins TRBV10-3 and TRBJ1-2, with D possibly being TRBD1 (5 bases). V gave up 3 bases and J gave up 5 bases, with 13 bases separating them. The V gene's germline CDR1 is ENHRY and CDR2 SYGVKD. CDR3 length: 14 amino acids. The chain's CDR3 is CAISDRDGTYGYTF. DNA for the CDR3: TGTGCCATCAGTGACCGGGACGGAACGTATGGCTACACCTTC.

The CDR3 DNA sequence: TGTGCCAGCCCCCCCCAGAAGGGGCAGGGGGAGCGGTCCTACGAGCAGTACTTC. This codes for CASPPQKGQGERSYEQYF. This chain connects TRBV28 to TRBJ2-7, with 7 nucleotides matching TRBD1. The CDR3 runs 18 residues. The trim removed 8 bases at V and 1 base at J, leaving 20 bases unmatched. Germline V lookup: CDR1 MDHEN, CDR2 SYDVKM.

The chain couples TRBV5-1 to TRBJ1-2; D unclear. Germline V gene lookup returns CDR1 SGHRS and CDR2 YFSETQ. This CDR3 has 14 residues. The V end was cut by 0 bases, the J end by 0 bases, with 6 bases between. The CDR3 here is CASSLAVANYGYTF. The CDR3 coding sequence is TGCGCCAGCAGCTTGGCCGTGGCTAACTATGGCTACACCTTC.

CDR3 amino acids: CASSHGAASSYNSPLHF. CDR3 DNA sequence: TGCGCCAGCAGCCATGGCGCGGCGAGCTCCTATAATTCACCCCTCCACTTT. The chain combines TRBV4-1 with TRBJ1-6; unclear D gene. V was shortened by 3 bases and J by 0 bases, with 12 bases between the two germline ends. Per germline, CDR1 MGHRA and CDR2 YSYEKL. This CDR3 is built from 17 residues.

The chain links TRBV5-4 to TRBJ2-7; 7 bases fit TRBD1. V lost 5 bases to trimming and J lost 2 bases; unmatched junction nucleotides: 4. CDR3 length equals 13 residues. Germline V gene sequence: CDR1 SGHNT, CDR2 YYREEE (reference sequence). The DNA for the CDR3 is TGTGCCAGCAGTCCGGGACAGACCTACGAGCAGTACTTC. It codes for CASSPGQTYEQYF.

CDR3 sequence (DNA): TGTGCCAGCAGTATAAGCCGGGACACATACTACGAGCAGTACTTC. As protein: CASSISRDTYYEQYF. The chain is built from TRBV28 and TRBJ2-7; tentatively, D is TRBD1 (6 bases). Germline V gene sequence: CDR1 MDHEN, CDR2 SYDVKM. The germline V and J ends were trimmed by 5 bases and 3 bases, with 17 bases remaining between them. This CDR3 has 15 amino acids.

This chain connects TRBV19 to TRBJ1-5; D gene ambiguous. This CDR3 has 15 amino acids. Germline V gene data show CDR1 as LNHDA and CDR2 as SQIVND (reference sequence). The ends were cut back, 5 bases at V and 0 bases at J, with 11 bases in the middle. CDR3 DNA sequence: TGTGCCAGTAGTGAGAAACATTATAGCAATCAGCCCCAGCATTTT. Translating it yields CASSEKHYSNQPQHF.

This sequence joins TRBV7-9 and TRBJ1-5; D gene uncertain. Trimming removed 5 bases from V and 6 bases from J, with 11 bases in between. CDR1 is SEHNR, CDR2 FQNEAQ, per germline (reference sequence). The CDR3 is 13 residues long. The CDR3 sequence is CASSDSGSQPQHF. The CDR3 DNA is TGTGCCAGCAGCGACTCGGGGAGTCAGCCCCAGCATTTT.

The genes are TRBV29-1 and TRBJ2-5; a weak D match, TRBD1 (6 bases). The CDR3 has 12 residues. The germline V gene encodes CDR1 SQVTM and CDR2 ANQGSEA. Trimming stripped 4 bases from V and 5 bases from J, with 11 bases between. CDR3 residues: CSVVLRGETQYF. The CDR3 DNA reads TGCAGCGTTGTACTAAGGGGGGAGACCCAGTACTTC. The variable domain in full, with the rest retrieved from reference TRBV29-1 and TRBJ2-5, is SAVISQKPSRDICQRGTSLTIQCQVDSQVTMMFWYRQQPGQSLTLIATANQGSEATYESGFVIDKFPISRPNLTFSTLTVSNMSPEDSSIYLCSVVLRGETQYFGPGTRLLVL.

The chain recombines TRBV27 with TRBJ2-3; TRBD2 might be the D (6 bases). V shed 6 bases and J shed 3 bases, with 16 bases lying between them. The CDR3 loop spans 15 amino acids. Germline V gene data show CDR1 as MNHEY and CDR2 as SMNVEV (reference sequence). This CDR3 reads CASRRNRETTDTQYF. DNA of the CDR3: TGTGCCAGCAGACGCAATCGGGAGACTACAGATACGCAGTATTTT.

The V and J genes are TRBV19 and TRBJ2-7; tentatively, D is TRBD1 (7 bases). V lost 3 bases, J lost 2 bases, and 17 bases lay in between. CDR3 length equals 16 residues. Germline V gives CDR1 LNHDA, CDR2 SQIVND (reference sequence). The CDR3 DNA reads TGTGCCAGTAGTATGCGGCGGGGCCAGGGGGCCTACGAGCAGTACTTC. Its translation is CASSMRRGQGAYEQYF.

This rearrangement joins TRBV7-8 to TRBJ2-3; 9 bases match TRBD2. The junction had 15 bases not matched to a gene; V was cut back by 5 bases and J by 3 bases. The CDR3 runs 18 residues. Germline loops: CDR1 SGHVS, CDR2 FQNEAQ. CDR3 residues: CASSRPKGAGGPTDTQYF. DNA of the CDR3: TGTGCCAGCAGCCGCCCTAAGGGGGCGGGAGGGCCTACAGATACGCAGTATTTT.